Included here is one T cell receptor beta chain sequence, with context. The target antigen is unknown. These data belong to a study of PD-1 blockade in classical Hodgkin lymphoma. Study observations and caveats: While CD8+ TCR diversity did not rise significantly by C4D1, CD4+ TCR diversity did. Relapsed/refractory patients reportedly had the lowest baseline TCR diversity, below newly diagnosed patients, who were below healthy donors.

Documented time point: cycle 4 day 1 (C4D1), after 6 weeks of nivolumab. Exposure to brentuximab vedotin varied, and each patient had relapsed following autologous stem cell transplantation. The table came from immunoSEQ multiplex PCR; TCRdb's copy has only in-frame clones and leaves some out. The table shows 90,000 to 110,000 clones, with roughly 89% occurring only once. CDR3 length: 13 residues. Losses at the gene ends were 5 bases for V and 11 bases for J; bases not matched to a gene: 11. Germline V gene data show CDR1 as MNHNS and CDR2 as SASEGT. This clonotype was obtained from a human donor with classical Hodgkin lymphoma. The sample was peripheral blood mononuclear cells (PBMCs), taken before the fourth cycle of nivolumab. This rearrangement joins TRBV6-1 to TRBJ1-1; TRBD1 matches at 7 bases. The CDR3 bases are TGTGCCAGCAGTTTTCGAGGACAGGTCACGGCTTTCTTT. It codes for CASSFRGQVTAFF.